Given below is one T cell receptor (beta chain) in context. Its antigen is currently unknown. This record belongs to a study of a mutant IDH1 vaccine in newly diagnosed glioma. Study background: The first vaccination came 4-6 weeks after radiotherapy alone, or with temozolomide cycles. Before enrollment, the patients had been treated with radiotherapy alone, temozolomide alone, or both together. Most of them had received both. Males made up 62.5% and females approximately 38% of treated patients, whose mean age was about 40 years.

CDR1 is LNHDA, CDR2 SQIVND, per germline (reference sequence). The CDR3 extends over 12 amino acids. The V and J ends lost 6 bases and 7 bases respectively, with 12 bases between them. Profiled with immunoSEQ multiplex PCR; TCRdb holds only in-frame clones, not every one. Among approximately 52,000 clones listed, approximately 80% were seen once. Indicated time point: week 47, end of study. The content of each vaccine dose was 300 ug of mutant IDH1 20-mer peptide, and topical imiquimod accompanied it. The specimen was PBMCs, collected from a glioma patient whose treatment included an IDH1 peptide vaccine. The receptor's source is a woman aged 35 to 49 with glioma. Some clones in this sample may be carry-over from other donors' samples. This chain joins TRBV19 and TRBJ1-2; tentatively, D is TRBD1 (5 bases). The CDR3 loop reads CASRPRVSGYTF. The CDR3 coding sequence is TGTGCCAGTAGACCCAGGGTGTCTGGCTACACCTTC.